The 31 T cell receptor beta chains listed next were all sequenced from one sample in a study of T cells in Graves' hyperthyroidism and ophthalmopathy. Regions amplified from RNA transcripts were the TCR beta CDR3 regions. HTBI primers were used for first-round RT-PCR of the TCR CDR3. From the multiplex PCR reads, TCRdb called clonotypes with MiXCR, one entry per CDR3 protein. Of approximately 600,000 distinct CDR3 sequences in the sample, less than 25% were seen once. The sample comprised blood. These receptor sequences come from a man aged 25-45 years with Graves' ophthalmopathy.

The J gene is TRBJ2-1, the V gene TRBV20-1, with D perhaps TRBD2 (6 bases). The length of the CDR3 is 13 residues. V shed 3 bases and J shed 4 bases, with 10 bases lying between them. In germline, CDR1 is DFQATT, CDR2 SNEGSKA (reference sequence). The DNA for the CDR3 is TGCAGTGCTAGTTCTAGCGAGTACAATGAGCAGTTCTTC. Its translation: CSASSSEYNEQFF.

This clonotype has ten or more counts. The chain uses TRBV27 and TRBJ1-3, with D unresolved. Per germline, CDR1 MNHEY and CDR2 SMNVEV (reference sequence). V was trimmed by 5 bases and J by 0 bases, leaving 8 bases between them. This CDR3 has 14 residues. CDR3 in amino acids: CASSPFNSGNTIYF. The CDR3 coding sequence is TGTGCCAGCAGTCCATTCAACTCTGGAAACACCATATATTTT.

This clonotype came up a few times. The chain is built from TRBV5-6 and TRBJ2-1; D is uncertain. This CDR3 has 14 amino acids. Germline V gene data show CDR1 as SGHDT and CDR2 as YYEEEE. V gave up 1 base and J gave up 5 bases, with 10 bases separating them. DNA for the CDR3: TGTGCCAGCAGCTTGTCGGCCTTCCACAATGAGCAGTTCTTC. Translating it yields CASSLSAFHNEQFF.

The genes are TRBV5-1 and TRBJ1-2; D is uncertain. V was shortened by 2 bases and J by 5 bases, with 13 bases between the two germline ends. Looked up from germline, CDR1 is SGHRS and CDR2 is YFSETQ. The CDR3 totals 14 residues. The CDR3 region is CASSLDLGNYGYTF. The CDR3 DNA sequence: TGCGCCAGCAGCTTAGACTTAGGCAATTATGGCTACACCTTC.

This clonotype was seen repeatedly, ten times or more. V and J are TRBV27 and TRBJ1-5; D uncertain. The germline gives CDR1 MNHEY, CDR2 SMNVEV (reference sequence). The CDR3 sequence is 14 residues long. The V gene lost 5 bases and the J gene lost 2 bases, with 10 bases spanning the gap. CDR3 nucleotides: TGTGCCAGCAGTCCCTCCCGTCGCAATCAGCCCCAGCATTTT. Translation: CASSPSRRNQPQHF.

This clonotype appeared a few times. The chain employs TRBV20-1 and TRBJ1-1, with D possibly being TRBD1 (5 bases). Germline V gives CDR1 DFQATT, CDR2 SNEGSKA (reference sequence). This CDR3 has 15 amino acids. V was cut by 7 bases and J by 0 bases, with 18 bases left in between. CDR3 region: CSVTDSQRMNTEAFF. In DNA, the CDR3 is TGCAGTGTCACAGACAGCCAAAGGATGAACACTGAAGCTTTCTTT.

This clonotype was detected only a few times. CDR3 sequence (DNA): TGTGCCAGCAGTACCGGACTCCACAATGAGCAGTTCTTC. This gives the protein CASSTGLHNEQFF. The chain links TRBV6-1 to TRBJ2-1, with D possibly TRBD2 on 5 matching bases. Looked up from germline, CDR1 is MNHNS and CDR2 is SASEGT. This CDR3 has 13 amino acids. Trimming left V 5 bases short and J 5 bases short, with 10 bases between.

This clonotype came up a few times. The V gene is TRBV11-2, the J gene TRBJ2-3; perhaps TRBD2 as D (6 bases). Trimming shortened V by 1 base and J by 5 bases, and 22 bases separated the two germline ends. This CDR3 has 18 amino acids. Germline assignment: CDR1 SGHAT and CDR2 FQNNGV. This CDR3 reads CASSLVPETRRVQDTQYF. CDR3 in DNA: TGTGCCAGCAGCTTAGTTCCCGAGACTAGGAGGGTACAAGATACGCAGTATTTT.

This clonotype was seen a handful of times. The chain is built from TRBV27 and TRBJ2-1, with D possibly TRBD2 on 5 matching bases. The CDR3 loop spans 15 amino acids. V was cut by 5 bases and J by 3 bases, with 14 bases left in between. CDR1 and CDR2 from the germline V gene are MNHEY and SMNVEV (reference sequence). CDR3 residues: CASSKLRVSYNEQFF. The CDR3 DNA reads TGTGCCAGCAGTAAATTGCGGGTGAGCTACAATGAGCAGTTCTTC.

The CDR3 here is CASSVGMGTSGISYEQYF. The CDR3 DNA is TGTGCCAGCAGCGTTGGGATGGGGACTAGCGGGATATCCTACGAGCAGTACTTC. The chain links TRBV9 to TRBJ2-7; 13 bases line up with TRBD2. Germline loops: CDR1 SGDLS, CDR2 YYNGEE. The trim removed 2 bases at V and 1 base at J, leaving 9 bases unmatched. This CDR3 region has 18 residues.

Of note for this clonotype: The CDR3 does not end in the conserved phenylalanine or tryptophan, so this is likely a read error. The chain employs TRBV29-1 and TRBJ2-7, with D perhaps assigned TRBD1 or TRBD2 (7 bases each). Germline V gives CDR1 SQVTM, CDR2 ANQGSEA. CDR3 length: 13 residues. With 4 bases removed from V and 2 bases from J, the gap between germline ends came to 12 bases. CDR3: CSVAGGGTYEQYL. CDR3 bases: TGCAGCGTTGCAGGGGGGGGTACCTACGAGCAGTACCTC.

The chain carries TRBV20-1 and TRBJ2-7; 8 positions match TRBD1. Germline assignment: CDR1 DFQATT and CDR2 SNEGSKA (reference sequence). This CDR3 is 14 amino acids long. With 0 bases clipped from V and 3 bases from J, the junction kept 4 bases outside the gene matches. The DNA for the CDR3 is TGCAGTGCTAGAGATCTTGGACAGGGCTACGAGCAGTACTTC. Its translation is CSARDLGQGYEQYF.

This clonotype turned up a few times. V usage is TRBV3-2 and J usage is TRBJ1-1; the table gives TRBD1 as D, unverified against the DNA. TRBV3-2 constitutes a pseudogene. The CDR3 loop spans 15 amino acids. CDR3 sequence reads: CARLPGVLVNTEAFF. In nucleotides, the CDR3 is TGTGCCAGATTGCCAGGGGTATTGGTGAACACTGAAGCTTTCTTT.

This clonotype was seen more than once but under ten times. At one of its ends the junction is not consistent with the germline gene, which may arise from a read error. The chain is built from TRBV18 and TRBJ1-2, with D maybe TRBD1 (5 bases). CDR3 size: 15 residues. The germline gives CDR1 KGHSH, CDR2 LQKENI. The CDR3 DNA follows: TGTGCCAGCTCTGACAACGCGGCAGGGTTCGGTGGCCACACCTTC. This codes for CASSDNAAGFGGHTF.

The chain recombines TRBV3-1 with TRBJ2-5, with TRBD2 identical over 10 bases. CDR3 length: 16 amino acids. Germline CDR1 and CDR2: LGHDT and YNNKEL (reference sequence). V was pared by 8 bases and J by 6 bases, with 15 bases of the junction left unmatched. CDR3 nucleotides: TGTGCCAGCCGAAAGACCCAGCGGGAGGGTCTTCAGACCCAGTACTTC. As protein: CASRKTQREGLQTQYF.

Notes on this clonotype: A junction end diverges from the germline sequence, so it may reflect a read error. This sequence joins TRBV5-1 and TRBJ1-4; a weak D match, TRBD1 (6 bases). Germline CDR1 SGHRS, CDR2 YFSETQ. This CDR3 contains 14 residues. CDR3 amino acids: CASSFWGPNEKLFF. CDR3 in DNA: TGTGCCAGCAGCTTCTGGGGGCCCAATGAAAAACTGTTTTTT.

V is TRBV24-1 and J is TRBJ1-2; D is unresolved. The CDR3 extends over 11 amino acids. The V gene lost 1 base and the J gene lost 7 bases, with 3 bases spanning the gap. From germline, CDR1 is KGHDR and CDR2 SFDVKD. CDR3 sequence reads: CATSDFAGYTF. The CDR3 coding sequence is TGTGCCACCAGTGATTTCGCTGGCTACACCTTC.

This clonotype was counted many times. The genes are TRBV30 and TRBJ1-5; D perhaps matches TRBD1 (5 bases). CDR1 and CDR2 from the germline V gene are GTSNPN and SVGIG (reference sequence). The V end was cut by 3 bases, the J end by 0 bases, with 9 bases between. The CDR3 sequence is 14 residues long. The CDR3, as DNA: TGTGCCTGGAGGAGGGGTAATAGCAATCAGCCCCAGCATTTT. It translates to CAWRRGNSNQPQHF. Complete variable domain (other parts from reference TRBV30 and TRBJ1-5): SQTIHQWPATLVQPVGSPLSLECTVEGTSNPNLYWYRQAAGRGLQLLFYSVGIGQISSEVPQNLSASRPQDRQFILSSKKLLLSDSGFYLCAWRRGNSNQPQHFGDGTRLSIL.

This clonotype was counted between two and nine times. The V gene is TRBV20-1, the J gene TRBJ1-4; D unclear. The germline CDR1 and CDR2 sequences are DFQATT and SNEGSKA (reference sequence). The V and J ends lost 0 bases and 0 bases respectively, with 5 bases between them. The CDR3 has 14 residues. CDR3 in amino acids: CSAREQTTNEKLFF. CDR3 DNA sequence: TGCAGTGCTAGAGAGCAGACAACTAATGAAAAACTGTTTTTT.

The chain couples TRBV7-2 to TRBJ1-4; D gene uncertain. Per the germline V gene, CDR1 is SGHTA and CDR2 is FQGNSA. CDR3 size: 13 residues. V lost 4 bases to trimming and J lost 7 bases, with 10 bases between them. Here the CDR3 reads CASSSTGLEKLFF. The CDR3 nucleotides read TGTGCCAGCAGCTCGACTGGCCTTGAAAAACTGTTTTTT.

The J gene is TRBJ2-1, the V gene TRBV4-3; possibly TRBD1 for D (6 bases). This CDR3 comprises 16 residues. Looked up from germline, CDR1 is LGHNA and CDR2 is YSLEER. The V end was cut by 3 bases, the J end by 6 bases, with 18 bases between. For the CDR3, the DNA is TGCGCCAGCAGCCAGGGGAACAGAGGGACACCCAATGAGCAGTTCTTC. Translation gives CASSQGNRGTPNEQFF.

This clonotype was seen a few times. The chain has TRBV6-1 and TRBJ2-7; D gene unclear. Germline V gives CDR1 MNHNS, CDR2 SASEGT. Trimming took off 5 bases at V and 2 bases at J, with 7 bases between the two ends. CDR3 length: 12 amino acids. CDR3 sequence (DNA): TGTGCCAGCAGTATATCCACCTACGAGCAGTACTTC. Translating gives CASSISTYEQYF.

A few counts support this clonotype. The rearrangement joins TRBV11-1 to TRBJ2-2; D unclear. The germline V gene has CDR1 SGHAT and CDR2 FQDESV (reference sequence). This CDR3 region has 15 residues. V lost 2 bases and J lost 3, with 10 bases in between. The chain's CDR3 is CASSLQEMDTGELFF. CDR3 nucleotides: TGTGCCAGCAGCTTACAGGAGATGGACACCGGGGAGCTGTTTTTT.

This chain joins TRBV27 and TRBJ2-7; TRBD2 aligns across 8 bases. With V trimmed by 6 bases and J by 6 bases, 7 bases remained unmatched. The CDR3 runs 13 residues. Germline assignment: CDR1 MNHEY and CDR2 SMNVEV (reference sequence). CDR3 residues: CASRTSDGGEQYF. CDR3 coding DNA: TGTGCCAGCAGGACTAGCGATGGGGGCGAGCAGTACTTC.

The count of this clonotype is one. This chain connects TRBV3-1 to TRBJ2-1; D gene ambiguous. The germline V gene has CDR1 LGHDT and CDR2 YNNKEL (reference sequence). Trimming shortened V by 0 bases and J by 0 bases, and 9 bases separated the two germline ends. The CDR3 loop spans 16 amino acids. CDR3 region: CASSQETLSSYNEQFF. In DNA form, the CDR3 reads TGTGCCAGCAGCCAAGAGACCCTGAGCTCCTACAATGAGCAGTTCTTC.

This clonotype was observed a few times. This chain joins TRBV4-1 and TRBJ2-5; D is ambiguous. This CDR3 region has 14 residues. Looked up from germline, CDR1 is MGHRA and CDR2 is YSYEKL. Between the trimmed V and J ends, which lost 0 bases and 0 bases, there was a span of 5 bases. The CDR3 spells CASSQDPYQETQYF. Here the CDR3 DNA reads TGCGCCAGCAGCCAAGATCCATACCAAGAGACCCAGTACTTC.

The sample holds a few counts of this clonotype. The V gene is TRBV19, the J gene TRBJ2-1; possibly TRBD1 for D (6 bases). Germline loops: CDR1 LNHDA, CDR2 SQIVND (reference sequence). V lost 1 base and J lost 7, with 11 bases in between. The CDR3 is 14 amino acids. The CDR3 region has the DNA TGTGCCAGTAGTATAGTCCAGGGGCGGAATGAGCAGTTCTTC. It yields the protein CASSIVQGRNEQFF.

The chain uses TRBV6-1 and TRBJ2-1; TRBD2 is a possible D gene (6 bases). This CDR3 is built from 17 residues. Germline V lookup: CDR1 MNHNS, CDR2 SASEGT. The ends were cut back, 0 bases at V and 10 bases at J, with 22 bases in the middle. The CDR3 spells CASSEALRWGGRSEQFF. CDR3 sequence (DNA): TGTGCCAGCAGTGAAGCGCTTCGATGGGGAGGTCGTTCGGAGCAGTTCTTC.

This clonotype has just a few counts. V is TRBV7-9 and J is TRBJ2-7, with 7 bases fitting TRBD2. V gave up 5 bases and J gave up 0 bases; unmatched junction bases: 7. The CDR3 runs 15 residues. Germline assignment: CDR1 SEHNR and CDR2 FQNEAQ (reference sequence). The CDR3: CASSTRSGTSYEQYF. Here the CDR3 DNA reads TGTGCCAGCAGCACCCGAAGCGGGACCTCCTACGAGCAGTACTTC.

The CDR3 DNA reads TGTGCCAGCAGCCAAAGGGTCGCGAATGAGCAGTTCTTC. Translating it yields CASSQRVANEQFF. The chain has TRBV3-1 and TRBJ2-1; D is undetermined. CDR3 length equals 13 residues. The V end was cut by 2 bases, the J end by 7 bases, with 9 bases between. Looked up from germline, CDR1 is LGHDT and CDR2 is YNNKEL (reference sequence).

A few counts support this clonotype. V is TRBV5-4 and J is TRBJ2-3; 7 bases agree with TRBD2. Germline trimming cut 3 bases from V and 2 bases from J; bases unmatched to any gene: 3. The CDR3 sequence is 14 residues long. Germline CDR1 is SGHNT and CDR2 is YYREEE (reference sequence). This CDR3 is CASSSGTITDTQYF. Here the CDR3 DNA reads TGTGCCAGCAGCTCAGGGACTATCACAGATACGCAGTATTTT.